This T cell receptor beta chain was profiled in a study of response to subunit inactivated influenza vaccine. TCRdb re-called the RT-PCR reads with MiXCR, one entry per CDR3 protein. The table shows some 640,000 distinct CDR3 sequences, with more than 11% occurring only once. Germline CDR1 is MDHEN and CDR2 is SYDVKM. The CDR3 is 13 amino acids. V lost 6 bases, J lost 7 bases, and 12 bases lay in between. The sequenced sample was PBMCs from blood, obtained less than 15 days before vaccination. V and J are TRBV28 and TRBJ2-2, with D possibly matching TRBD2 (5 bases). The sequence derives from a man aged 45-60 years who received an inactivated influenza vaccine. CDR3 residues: CASRVFGDGELFF. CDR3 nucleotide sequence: TGTGCCAGCAGGGTTTTCGGGGACGGGGAGCTGTTTTTT. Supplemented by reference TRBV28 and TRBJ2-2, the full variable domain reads DVKVTQSSRYLVKRTGEKVFLECVQDMDHENMFWYRQDPGLGLRLIYFSYDVKMKEKGDIPEGYSVSREKKERFSLILESASTNQTSMYLCASRVFGDGELFFGEGSRLTVL.